The next 32 T cell receptor beta chains were all read from a single sample in a study of spatial heterogeneity in lung cancer. TCRdb itself ran the 5' RACE reads through MiXCR, one entry per CDR3 protein. The repertoire consists of 20,000 to 25,000 distinct CDR3 sequences, with 3.5% to 5.5% occurring once and the leading ten covering 7.4%. Time point described: sample taken at primary tumor resection. Source: PBMCs, taken at surgery. Receptor source: a male donor with early-stage non-small cell lung cancer.

This clonotype was observed many times. The chain carries TRBV15 and TRBJ2-5; a weak D match, TRBD2 (5 bases). Trimming cost V 1 base and J 4 bases, with 13 bases left between them. The CDR3 sequence is 15 residues long. Germline V lookup: CDR1 LNHNV, CDR2 YYDKDF (reference sequence). The CDR3 nucleotides read TGTGCCACCAGCAGAGCGAAGAGGGTACGAGAGACCCAGTACTTC. Translated: CATSRAKRVRETQYF. Combining the CDR3 with reference TRBV15 and TRBJ2-5 gives the whole variable domain DAMVIQNPRYQVTQFGKPVTLSCSQTLNHNVMYWYQQKSSQAPKLLFHYYDKDFNNEADTPDNFQSRRPNTSFCFLDIRSPGLGDTAMYLCATSRAKRVRETQYFGPGTRLLVL.

This clonotype has more than one count but fewer than ten. The rearrangement links TRBV10-3 to TRBJ2-7, with 7 nucleotides matching TRBD1. The V gene end was trimmed by 5 bases and the J gene end by 0 bases; junction bases not matched to a gene: 4. Germline-derived CDR1 and CDR2 are ENHRY and SYGVKD. The CDR3 contains 14 residues. Here the CDR3 DNA reads TGTGCCATCAGTTACGGGACAGCCTCCTACGAGCAGTACTTC. It translates to CAISYGTASYEQYF.

The chain couples TRBV12-3 or TRBV12-4 to TRBJ1-1; 7 bases agree with TRBD1. The CDR3 loop spans 15 amino acids. The trim removed 4 bases at V and 3 bases at J, leaving 8 bases unmatched. CDR3 region: CASSSADRDYTEAFF. Written as DNA, the CDR3 is TGTGCCAGCAGTTCCGCCGACAGGGACTACACTGAAGCTTTCTTT.

This clonotype turned up a few times. The DNA is omitted, as the CDR3 cannot be located on it reliably, and the CDR3 follows TCRdb's listing. This chain connects TRBV7-5 to TRBJ1-1. TRBV7-5 is an annotated pseudogene. The CDR3 contains 18 residues when both ends are counted. The CDR3: CISVPEASNGSENTEAFF.

This clonotype was recorded at least ten times. The V gene is TRBV9, the J gene TRBJ1-1; 7 bases align to TRBD1. The CDR3 contains 16 residues. Germline V gene data show CDR1 as SGDLS and CDR2 as YYNGEE. Trimming at V came to 1 base and at J to 4 bases, leaving 10 bases not matched to a gene. The CDR3 is CASSVMAQTGFTEAFF. The DNA of the CDR3 is TGTGCCAGCAGCGTAATGGCCCAGACAGGGTTCACTGAAGCTTTCTTT.

This clonotype was seen ten or more times. This chain connects TRBV3-1 to TRBJ2-5; a weak D match, TRBD2 (6 bases). V lost 5 bases and J lost 2, with 15 bases in between. The CDR3 is made up of 15 amino acids. Germline V gene lookup returns CDR1 LGHDT and CDR2 YNNKEL (reference sequence). CDR3 DNA: TGTGCCAGCAGCTACCGGGCGGGGCTACAAGAGACCCAGTACTTC. Translated, it gives CASSYRAGLQETQYF.

This clonotype was counted at least ten times. The chain has TRBV12-3 or TRBV12-4 and TRBJ1-1, with D hard to call. The V gene lost 4 bases and the J gene lost 10 bases, with 13 bases spanning the gap. This CDR3 contains 12 residues. The CDR3 is CASSSQGYVAFF. The CDR3 DNA sequence: TGTGCCAGCAGTTCCCAAGGGTATGTAGCTTTCTTT.

This clonotype was seen only a few times. Just one base apart from a much larger clone, this may be a read error. Because it lacks the conserved phenylalanine or tryptophan at the end, this CDR3 is likely a read error. This chain connects TRBV29-1 to TRBJ1-1; D call uncertain. With 5 bases removed from V and 5 bases from J, the gap between germline ends came to 6 bases. The germline CDR1 and CDR2 sequences are SQVTM and ANQGSEA. The CDR3 contains 10 residues. In DNA form, the CDR3 reads TGCAGCGTTTGGGGAACTGAAGCTTTCTCT. It yields the protein CSVWGTEAFS.

At least ten counts were recorded for this clonotype. The chain joins TRBV2 to TRBJ1-1; D is ambiguous. CDR1 and CDR2 (germline): SNHLY, FYNNEI. V lost 8 bases and J 5 bases, leaving 12 bases between the germline ends. This CDR3 is built from 12 residues. DNA for the CDR3: TGTGCCAGCCCCATGAATAAGACTGAAGCTTTCTTT. Translation gives CASPMNKTEAFF.

This clonotype was found many times. The chain couples TRBV7-9 to TRBJ1-1; D call uncertain. Germline V CDR1 and CDR2: SEHNR, FQNEAQ (reference sequence). The CDR3 loop spans 14 amino acids. V shed 2 bases and J shed 0 bases, with 7 bases lying between them. The CDR3 coding sequence is TGTGCCAGCAGCTTAACTTCGGTGAACACTGAAGCTTTCTTT. This sequence encodes CASSLTSVNTEAFF.

This clonotype was counted many times. The chain combines TRBV10-1 with TRBJ2-3, with 14 bases identical to TRBD2. Germline V gene data show CDR1 as WNHNN and CDR2 as SYGVQD (reference sequence). V trimming: 7 bases; J trimming: 6 bases; junction bases outside the gene matches: 9. CDR3 length: 16 residues. CDR3: CASILTSGRAADTQYF. The CDR3 DNA sequence: TGCGCCAGCATCCTGACTAGCGGGAGGGCGGCCGATACGCAGTATTTT.

This clonotype occurred a few times. This rearrangement joins TRBV20-1 to TRBJ2-1; 7 bases align to TRBD1. Germline-derived CDR1 and CDR2 are DFQATT and SNEGSKA (reference sequence). The CDR3 has 16 residues. V was pared by 1 base and J by 9 bases, with 15 bases of the junction left unmatched. CDR3 sequence: CSARVGRTGVGGEQFF. The CDR3 DNA follows: TGCAGTGCTAGAGTGGGTAGGACAGGTGTCGGCGGTGAGCAGTTCTTC.

This clonotype was picked up many times. This chain links TRBV5-6 with TRBJ2-2, with 8 positions matching TRBD1. Germline V gives CDR1 SGHDT, CDR2 YYEEEE. The CDR3 loop spans 15 amino acids. Germline trimming cut 6 bases from V and 3 bases from J; bases unmatched to any gene: 7. DNA of the CDR3: TGTGCCAGCACCAAGGACAGGGCGGACACCGGGGAGCTGTTTTTT. Protein product: CASTKDRADTGELFF.

This chain connects TRBV6-2 or TRBV6-3 to TRBJ2-1, with TRBD2 matching 9 bases. This CDR3 has 15 amino acids. Per the germline V gene, CDR1 is MNHEY and CDR2 is SVGEGT. The ends lost 0 bases at V and 6 bases at J; junction bases unmatched: 3. The CDR3 is CASSYSTSGSNEQFF. The CDR3 coding sequence is TGTGCCAGCAGTTACTCGACTAGCGGTAGCAATGAGCAGTTCTTC.

The chain carries TRBV7-2 and TRBJ2-3; 10 nucleotides match TRBD1. V shed 6 bases, J shed 2 bases, and the junction held 8 bases outside the gene matches. The germline CDR1 and CDR2 sequences are SGHTA and FQGNSA. The length of the CDR3 is 16 residues. CDR3 sequence: CASRPPGQGSTDTQYF. The CDR3 DNA follows: TGTGCCAGCAGGCCCCCGGGACAGGGGTCCACAGATACGCAGTATTTT.

By sample share, this clonotype is medium-sized. This rearrangement joins TRBV25-1 to TRBJ1-2; D gene ambiguous. The CDR3 sequence is 13 residues long. Germline values: CDR1 MGHDK, CDR2 SYGVNS. Trimming left V 2 bases short and J 8 bases short, with 12 bases between. The CDR3 protein is CASSEVVIEGYTF. For the CDR3, the DNA is TGTGCCAGCAGTGAAGTCGTTATTGAGGGCTACACCTTC.

This chain connects TRBV12-3 or TRBV12-4 to TRBJ2-5, with 12 bases identical to TRBD1. This CDR3 comprises 15 residues. With V trimmed by 5 bases and J by 6 bases, 7 bases remained unmatched. The CDR3 DNA reads as TGTGCCAGCAGTACCGGGACAGGGGGCTTACAGACCCAGTACTTC. Its translation: CASSTGTGGLQTQYF.

This clonotype was counted many times. J is TRBJ2-5 and V is TRBV4-2; D gene ambiguous. Germline V gene lookup returns CDR1 LGHNA and CDR2 YNFKEQ. V lost 5 bases to trimming and J lost 5 bases, with 15 bases between them. The CDR3 loop spans 14 amino acids. CDR3 sequence (DNA): TGTGCCAGCAGCGGAACTCGCGCCGGGGAGACCCAGTACTTC. Protein: CASSGTRAGETQYF.

This clonotype was detected a few times. CDR3 region: CASSIPGTTETQYF. The CDR3 nucleotides read TGTGCCAGCAGTATCCCCGGGACTACAGAGACCCAGTACTTC. This rearrangement joins TRBV12-3 or TRBV12-4 to TRBJ2-5, with 7 bases aligning to TRBD2. The CDR3 covers 14 residues. Trimming cost V 5 bases and J 4 bases; bases outside gene matches: 7.

This clonotype qualifies as medium-sized. V and J are TRBV10-2 and TRBJ2-1; TRBD2 agrees at 7 bases. Germline V gives CDR1 WSHSY, CDR2 SAAADI. The CDR3 length is 14 residues. The trim removed 2 bases at V and 7 bases at J, leaving 5 bases unmatched. CDR3 in amino acids: CASSEPSGKNEQFF. CDR3 nucleotide sequence: TGCGCCAGCAGTGAGCCCAGCGGGAAAAATGAGCAGTTCTTC.

This clonotype is classed as medium-sized. The V call is TRBV12-3 or TRBV12-4, the J call TRBJ2-1, with D possibly matching TRBD2 (6 bases). The length of the CDR3 is 13 residues. Trimming left V 7 bases short and J 9 bases short, with 16 bases between. The CDR3 DNA is TGTGCCAGCACCACGGACTATTGGACTGAGCAGTTCTTC. This codes for CASTTDYWTEQFF.

Relative to its sample, this clonotype is medium-sized. The CDR3 loop reads CASSKSGTEFTDTQYF. CDR3 nucleotides: TGTGCCAGCAGCAAAAGCGGGACAGAGTTCACAGATACGCAGTATTTT. V usage is TRBV3-1 and J usage is TRBJ2-3; either TRBD1 or TRBD2 may fit D (7 bases each). Trimming took off 5 bases at V and 2 bases at J, with 17 bases between the two ends. The CDR3 is 16 amino acids. Germline V gene lookup returns CDR1 LGHDT and CDR2 YNNKEL (reference sequence).

In this sample, this clonotype turned up many times. The chain links TRBV4-2 to TRBJ2-2; D not certain. The CDR3 is 14 residues long. Trimming left V 4 bases short and J 6 bases short, with 12 bases between. CDR1 LGHNA and CDR2 YNFKEQ come from the germline V gene. The CDR3 reads CASSPYAEAGELFF. CDR3 nucleotide sequence: TGTGCCAGCAGCCCATACGCAGAGGCCGGGGAGCTGTTTTTT.

As regards this clonotype: This clone may be a read error of a much larger clone one base away. The rearrangement uses TRBV3-1 and TRBJ2-2; 10 positions match TRBD1. This CDR3 has 15 residues. The germline CDR1 and CDR2 sequences are LGHDT and YNNKEL (reference sequence). The CDR3 loop is CANSAGTGVTGELFF. CDR3 coding DNA: TGTGCCAACAGCGCCGGGACAGGGGTAACCGGGGAGCTGTTTTTT.

This clonotype was seen ten or more times. The chain combines TRBV2 with TRBJ1-2, with TRBD1 matching 10 bases. The CDR3 loop spans 16 amino acids. V lost 6 bases and J lost 8; bases outside the gene matches: 15. The germline CDR1 and CDR2 sequences are SNHLY and FYNNEI. In DNA form, the CDR3 reads TGTGCCAGCAGGGCAACCCTTGACAGGGGGCGCCTCGGCTACACCTTC. Residues: CASRATLDRGRLGYTF.

This clonotype was counted a few times. The chain is built from TRBV6-5 and TRBJ2-6, with 9 bases matching TRBD1. Unmatched junction bases numbered 11, after V lost 6 bases and J lost 2 bases. The CDR3 spans 18 residues. CDR1 is MNHEY and CDR2 is SVGAGI in the germline V gene. CDR3: CASRNTGQGRAGANVLTF. The CDR3, as DNA: TGTGCCAGCAGGAATACGGGACAGGGAAGGGCTGGGGCCAACGTCCTGACTTTC.

The rearrangement joins TRBV28 to TRBJ2-7, with TRBD1 matching 7 bases. The CDR3 consists of 18 residues. Germline CDR1 MDHEN, CDR2 SYDVKM. Trimming removed 1 base from V and 2 bases from J; junction bases left unmatched: 14. CDR3 sequence (DNA): TGTGCCAGCAGTTTATCCTATTCCGGGACAGTTATAACCTACGAGCAGTACTTC. Translating it yields CASSLSYSGTVITYEQYF.

Ten or more counts support this clonotype. This chain links TRBV12-3 or TRBV12-4 with TRBJ2-7; D call uncertain. The CDR3 runs to 13 residues. The ends were cut back, 1 base at V and 4 bases at J, with 8 bases in the middle. The CDR3 protein is CASSLGQPYEQYF. The CDR3 DNA sequence: TGTGCCAGCAGTTTAGGGCAACCTTACGAGCAGTACTTC.

The CDR3 DNA follows: TGTGCCAGCAGTTACTCGCTGGATACAACCGTTCAGTACTTC. Protein product: CASSYSLDTTVQYF. The chain joins TRBV6-5 to TRBJ2-4; D gene ambiguous. V was cut by 0 bases and J by 11 bases, with 14 bases left in between. Germline V gene lookup returns CDR1 MNHEY and CDR2 SVGAGI. The CDR3 loop spans 14 amino acids.

CDR3 in DNA: TGTGCCAGCAGCCCCGGACAGTTCACCTACGAGCAGTACTTC. This sequence encodes CASSPGQFTYEQYF. The rearrangement uses TRBV9 and TRBJ2-7, with D perhaps matching TRBD1 (6 bases). The germline gives CDR1 SGDLS, CDR2 YYNGEE. V gave up 4 bases and J gave up 2 bases, with 13 bases separating them. The CDR3 spans 14 residues.

In its sample, this clonotype was seen many times. The rearrangement uses TRBV28 and TRBJ2-3, with 10 bases lining up with TRBD1. CDR3 length equals 15 residues. J gave up 7 bases and V 5 bases, and 9 bases lay outside the gene matches. Germline assignment: CDR1 MDHEN and CDR2 SYDVKM. CDR3 in amino acids: CASSLPGQGGNTQYF. In nucleotides, the CDR3 is TGTGCCAGCAGTCTTCCCGGACAGGGGGGAAATACGCAGTATTTT.

This clonotype was recorded many times. The DNA for the CDR3 is TGTGCCAGCAGTTTCTCCCTCCAGGGGTTGACCTACGAGCAGTACTTC. Translation: CASSFSLQGLTYEQYF. V gene TRBV28 combines with J gene TRBJ2-7, with D possibly being TRBD1 (6 bases). The germline V gene encodes CDR1 MDHEN and CDR2 SYDVKM. V was trimmed by 3 bases and J by 2 bases, leaving 17 bases between them. This CDR3 contains 16 residues.